The next 31 T cell receptor beta chains were all read from a single sample in a study of T-cell reconstitution after alpha-beta-depleted transplantation in children. For TCRbeta, the library was prepared with unique molecular identifiers. Each CDR3 protein gets one entry after TCRdb re-called the PCR reads with MiXCR. Among some 830,000 distinct CDR3 sequences listed, approximately 15% were seen once. The material was PBMCs, mostly from graft donor cells, obtained 360 days after TCRalphabeta/CD19-depleted stem cell transplant. Receptor source: a male patient aged 10-17 years who had a stem cell transplant for acute lymphoblastic leukemia, so the T cells may come from the graft donor.

This clonotype occurred a few times. The CDR3 protein is CSALQGAGAYEQYF. The CDR3 bases are TGCAGTGCACTGCAGGGGGCTGGTGCATACGAGCAGTACTTC. V and J are TRBV20-1 and TRBJ2-7; 8 nucleotides match TRBD1. The germline CDR1 and CDR2 sequences are DFQATT and SNEGSKA (reference sequence). The V gene end was trimmed by 6 bases and the J gene end by 4 bases; junction bases not matched to a gene: 11. CDR3 length: 14 amino acids.

This clonotype was detected only a few times. The chain couples TRBV7-2 to TRBJ1-5, with D maybe TRBD1 (6 bases). Trimming removed 11 bases at V and 4 bases at J, with 12 bases between. Germline V lookup: CDR1 SGHTA, CDR2 FQGNSA. The CDR3 is 12 amino acids. As DNA, the CDR3 is TGTGCCGGAGGGGGGATAAATCAGCCCCAGCATTTT. This sequence encodes CAGGGINQPQHF. Drawing the rest from reference TRBV7-2 and TRBJ1-5, the complete variable domain is GAGVSQSPSNKVTEKGKDVELRCDPISGHTALYWYRQSLGQGLEFLIYFQGNSAPDKSGLPSDRFSAERTGGSVSTLTIQRTQQEDSAVYLCAGGGINQPQHFGDGTRLSIL.

This clonotype came up a few times. The chain recombines TRBV11-1 with TRBJ2-1; 8 positions agree with TRBD1. The germline V gene has CDR1 SGHAT and CDR2 FQDESV (reference sequence). There are 18 residues in the CDR3. The V segment lost 4 bases and the J segment 3 bases; nucleotides outside the gene matches: 14. The CDR3 bases are TGTGCCAGCAGCTCCTTCGGAGGACAGGGCTCTCTCTACAATGAGCAGTTCTTC. This gives the protein CASSSFGGQGSLYNEQFF.

This chain joins TRBV10-3 and TRBJ2-1; possibly TRBD2 for D (6 bases). Germline V gene data show CDR1 as ENHRY and CDR2 as SYGVKD. The CDR3 is made up of 14 amino acids. The V and J ends lost 6 bases and 0 bases respectively, with 9 bases between them. The CDR3 bases are TGTGCCATCAGCGGCGGGGACTCCTACAATGAGCAGTTCTTC. Protein sequence: CAISGGDSYNEQFF.

This clonotype was seen a few times. The chain carries TRBV6-1 and TRBJ2-1; D possibly corresponds to TRBD1 (5 bases). Germline CDR1 MNHNS, CDR2 SASEGT. Trimming pared 6 bases from V and 6 bases from J, leaving 12 bases between. The CDR3 runs 13 residues. CDR3: CASSDRQINEQFF. The CDR3 DNA is TGTGCCAGCAGCGACCGACAGATCAATGAGCAGTTCTTC.

V is TRBV7-8 and J is TRBJ1-5; D perhaps matches TRBD1 (5 bases). Trimming stripped 1 base from V and 4 bases from J, with 26 bases between. The length of the CDR3 is 20 residues. The germline CDR1 and CDR2 sequences are SGHVS and FQNEAQ. CDR3 sequence: CASSLGGSSGPRAFNQPQHF. The CDR3 nucleotides read TGTGCCAGCAGCTTAGGGGGGTCGTCGGGGCCCCGGGCGTTTAATCAGCCCCAGCATTTT.

The chain combines TRBV5-1 with TRBJ2-1, with D unclear. The length of the CDR3 is 14 residues. V gave up 2 bases and J gave up 6 bases, with 12 bases separating them. From germline, CDR1 is SGHRS and CDR2 YFSETQ. The CDR3 loop reads CASSFYSPVNEQFF. Written as DNA, the CDR3 is TGCGCCAGCAGCTTTTACTCCCCGGTCAATGAGCAGTTCTTC.

V is TRBV7-9 and J is TRBJ2-1; D might be TRBD1 (6 bases). This CDR3 has 15 residues. Trimming removed 1 base from V and 9 bases from J, with 16 bases in between. The V gene's germline CDR1 is SEHNR and CDR2 FQNEAQ (reference sequence). In DNA form, the CDR3 reads TGTGCCAGCAGCTTAGACAGGGAGCTAAAGTTTGAGCAGTTCTTC. Amino acids: CASSLDRELKFEQFF.

This clonotype was recorded at least ten times. The V gene is TRBV20-1, the J gene TRBJ2-7, with D perhaps matching TRBD2 (6 bases). The ends were cut back, 6 bases at V and 1 base at J, with 10 bases in the middle. This CDR3 is 12 amino acids long. Germline V gives CDR1 DFQATT, CDR2 SNEGSKA (reference sequence). CDR3: CSATGTSYEQYF. The CDR3 DNA reads as TGCAGTGCCACCGGGACTTCCTACGAGCAGTACTTC.

A few counts support this clonotype. This rearrangement joins TRBV7-8 to TRBJ2-2, with 8 bases identical to TRBD1. The junction had 6 bases not matched to a gene; V was cut back by 5 bases and J by 4 bases. CDR3 length: 15 residues. Germline CDR1 is SGHVS and CDR2 is FQNEAQ. The chain's CDR3 is CASSHGTGITGELFF. The CDR3, as DNA: TGTGCCAGCAGCCATGGGACAGGCATCACCGGGGAGCTGTTTTTT.

J is TRBJ2-1 and V is TRBV7-3; D uncertain. From germline, CDR1 is SGHTA and CDR2 FQGTGA. CDR3 length equals 14 residues. V was shortened by 2 bases and J by 8 bases, with 13 bases between the two germline ends. The CDR3 here is CASSLYVTRDEQFF. In nucleotides, the CDR3 is TGTGCCAGCAGCTTATACGTAACAAGAGATGAGCAGTTCTTC.

The chain combines TRBV6-1 with TRBJ2-2; 8 bases are shared with TRBD1. Germline CDR1 and CDR2: MNHNS and SASEGT. The CDR3 covers 15 residues. V dropped 6 bases and J dropped 0; count of bases not matched to a gene: 3. CDR3 DNA: TGTGCCAGCAGCCCGGACAGGGCGAACACCGGGGAGCTGTTTTTT. Its protein product is CASSPDRANTGELFF.

The CDR3 DNA reads TGCGCCAGCAGGATAGGACTAGGTAACTACGAGCAGTACTTC. Amino acids: CASRIGLGNYEQYF. The chain carries TRBV5-1 and TRBJ2-7, with TRBD2 matching over 7 bases. Trimming at V came to 5 bases and at J to 3 bases, leaving 8 bases not matched to a gene. The CDR3 extends over 14 amino acids. The germline CDR1 and CDR2 sequences are SGHRS and YFSETQ. The complete variable domain, with remaining parts taken from reference TRBV5-1 and TRBJ2-7, reads KAGVTQTPRYLIKTRGQQVTLSCSPISGHRSVSWYQQTPGQGLQFLFEYFSETQRNKGNFPGRFSGRQFSNSRSEMNVSTLELGDSALYLCASRIGLGNYEQYFGPGTRLTVT.

This clonotype was seen only a few times. The chain links TRBV7-2 to TRBJ2-2, with D possibly being TRBD1 (6 bases). In germline, CDR1 is SGHTA, CDR2 FQGNSA. This CDR3 is built from 17 residues. V dropped 6 bases and J dropped 4 bases, with 21 bases sitting between them. CDR3 residues: CASSSRLTGRLTGELFF. CDR3 DNA: TGTGCCAGCAGTTCTCGTCTGACAGGCCGTCTCACCGGGGAGCTGTTTTTT.

This clonotype has only a few counts. V gene TRBV12-3 or TRBV12-4 combines with J gene TRBJ1-2, with a possible D match to TRBD1 (5 bases). This CDR3 is 13 amino acids long. Trimming left V 3 bases short and J 4 bases short, with 9 bases between. CDR3 sequence: CASSFMGLYGYTF. CDR3 nucleotide sequence: TGTGCCAGCAGTTTTATGGGACTCTATGGCTACACCTTC.

The V call is TRBV25-1, the J call TRBJ2-7, with 9 nucleotides matching TRBD1. Per the germline V gene, CDR1 is MGHDK and CDR2 is SYGVNS. The CDR3 contains 14 residues. With V trimmed by 3 bases and J by 5 bases, 5 bases remained unmatched. CDR3 amino acids: CASSDPGQGNEQYF. Written as DNA, the CDR3 is TGTGCCAGCAGTGATCCGGGACAGGGAAACGAGCAGTACTTC.

The chain joins TRBV5-1 to TRBJ1-4; D might be TRBD1 (5 bases). Trimming pared 0 bases from V and 8 bases from J, leaving 14 bases between. Per germline, CDR1 SGHRS and CDR2 YFSETQ. The CDR3 loop spans 15 amino acids. The CDR3 spells CASSLDFQGWEKLFF. CDR3 nucleotide sequence: TGCGCCAGCAGCTTGGACTTTCAGGGATGGGAAAAACTGTTTTTT.

This clonotype was counted a few times. The chain recombines TRBV10-3 with TRBJ2-5; perhaps TRBD1 as D (5 bases). The V end lost 5 bases, the J end lost 8 bases, and 18 bases lay between the germline ends. This CDR3 has 14 amino acids. The germline CDR1 and CDR2 sequences are ENHRY and SYGVKD. CDR3 region: CAISLTAGVETQYF. CDR3 bases: TGTGCCATCAGTTTGACAGCCGGTGTAGAAACCCAGTACTTC.

The gene calls are TRBV4-1 and TRBJ2-1; a weak D match, TRBD2 (5 bases). V was clipped by 1 base and J by 13 bases, with 11 bases between them. The CDR3 has 12 amino acids. In germline, CDR1 is MGHRA, CDR2 YSYEKL. DNA for the CDR3: TGCGCCAGCAGCCAAGTCTTGGACTTTCAGTTCTTC. Its translation is CASSQVLDFQFF.

This clonotype was counted a few times. J is TRBJ2-5 and V is TRBV7-7, with D perhaps TRBD2 (5 bases). The CDR3 totals 15 residues. V shed 3 bases and J shed 1 base, with 12 bases lying between them. Looked up from germline, CDR1 is SSHAT and CDR2 is FNYEAQ (reference sequence). The CDR3 sequence: CASSFTVGIQETQYF. The CDR3 DNA is TGTGCCAGCAGCTTCACAGTCGGGATCCAAGAGACCCAGTACTTC.

This clonotype was seen only once. The CDR3 loop is CATRAGPEDEQYF. In DNA form, the CDR3 reads TGTGCCACCAGGGCAGGTCCCGAGGACGAGCAGTACTTC. The V and J genes are TRBV7-9 and TRBJ2-7; D is perhaps TRBD1 (5 bases). The germline CDR1 and CDR2 sequences are SEHNR and FQNEAQ (reference sequence). CDR3 length equals 13 residues. The V gene lost 10 bases and the J gene lost 5 bases, with 18 bases spanning the gap.

The rearrangement joins TRBV5-1 to TRBJ1-4; 7 positions agree with TRBD1. CDR3 length: 16 amino acids. Germline V gene sequence: CDR1 SGHRS, CDR2 YFSETQ. V shed 0 bases, J shed 5 bases, and the junction held 7 bases outside the gene matches. CDR3 residues: CASSLEYRGGNEKLFF. In DNA form, the CDR3 reads TGCGCCAGCAGCTTGGAGTACAGGGGAGGGAATGAAAAACTGTTTTTT.

The chain combines TRBV5-6 with TRBJ1-2; D unclear. The CDR3 loop spans 14 amino acids. Germline assignment: CDR1 SGHDT and CDR2 YYEEEE. The V end was cut by 1 base, the J end by 7 bases, with 14 bases between. The CDR3 nucleotides are TGTGCCAGCAGCTTGTATTTTGGGAGGTCTGGCTACACCTTC. Translation: CASSLYFGRSGYTF.

This clonotype was found a few times. The rearrangement joins TRBV4-1 to TRBJ2-2; D unclear. The length of the CDR3 is 16 residues. Between the trimmed V and J ends, which lost 0 bases and 0 bases, there was a span of 8 bases. Germline values: CDR1 MGHRA, CDR2 YSYEKL. The CDR3 region has the DNA TGCGCCAGCAGCCAAGACCCCAGACCGAACACCGGGGAGCTGTTTTTT. Its translation: CASSQDPRPNTGELFF.

This clonotype was counted ten times or more. The chain carries TRBV9 and TRBJ2-7, with D perhaps TRBD2 (6 bases). CDR1 SGDLS and CDR2 YYNGEE come from the germline V gene. The CDR3 covers 14 residues. The V end was cut by 0 bases, the J end by 2 bases, with 9 bases between. CDR3 nucleotides: TGTGCCAGCAGCGTAGGTCCGGGGGCCTACGAGCAGTACTTC. Translation: CASSVGPGAYEQYF.

The gene calls are TRBV28 and TRBJ2-5; D gene ambiguous. The V gene lost 9 bases and the J gene lost 2 bases, with 19 bases spanning the gap. This CDR3 has 15 residues. The germline V gene encodes CDR1 MDHEN and CDR2 SYDVKM. The DNA for the CDR3 is TGTGCCAGTACCCCGTCCGGCGGCCTACAAGAGACCCAGTACTTC. Translation gives CASTPSGGLQETQYF.

Only a few counts were recorded for this clonotype. The chain joins TRBV5-5 to TRBJ2-2; TRBD2 is a possible D gene (5 bases). Germline CDR1 SGHKS, CDR2 YYEKEE (reference sequence). The CDR3 sequence is 14 residues long. V lost 0 bases to trimming and J lost 6 bases, with 9 bases between them. The CDR3 sequence: CASSLARGSGELFF. The DNA for the CDR3 is TGTGCCAGCAGCTTGGCACGGGGATCCGGGGAGCTGTTTTTT.

The gene calls are TRBV9 and TRBJ2-1; no reliable D call. V lost 0 bases to trimming and J lost 2 bases, with 15 bases between them. The germline gives CDR1 SGDLS, CDR2 YYNGEE. The length of the CDR3 is 17 residues. CDR3 nucleotides: TGTGCCAGCAGCGTAGCCATAAGGAGAGGTCCCTACAATGAGCAGTTCTTC. Amino acid sequence: CASSVAIRRGPYNEQFF.

This clonotype showed up just a few times. The chain joins TRBV5-1 to TRBJ2-1; D unclear. This CDR3 comprises 15 residues. CDR1 and CDR2 (germline): SGHRS, YFSETQ. V lost 0 bases and J lost 2, with 9 bases in between. This CDR3 reads CASSLGRRAYNEQFF. CDR3 bases: TGCGCCAGCAGCTTGGGGCGGCGTGCCTACAATGAGCAGTTCTTC.

In its sample, this clonotype was seen many times. V usage is TRBV27 and J usage is TRBJ2-7; 9 bases map to TRBD1. Germline values: CDR1 MNHEY, CDR2 SMNVEV (reference sequence). The CDR3 runs 14 residues. Trimming removed 7 bases from V and 3 bases from J; junction bases left unmatched: 7. The CDR3 coding sequence is TGTGCCAGCACCCTGGGACAGGGATACTACGAGCAGTACTTC. This sequence encodes CASTLGQGYYEQYF.

The chain is built from TRBV12-3 or TRBV12-4 and TRBJ2-2, with 8 bases fitting TRBD1. Trimming at V came to 3 bases and at J to 6 bases, leaving 6 bases not matched to a gene. CDR3 length: 15 residues. The CDR3 coding sequence is TGTGCCAGCAGTTTCCGTCAGGGGGCGTCCGGGGAGCTGTTTTTT. It yields the protein CASSFRQGASGELFF.